This T cell receptor beta chain derives from a study of shared clonotypes between healthy human individuals. Study-wide results and limits: It was observed that 5% to 6.5% of naive CD4 clonotypes were shared across several donors.

The assay was immunoSEQ multiplex PCR, and TCRdb's table has in-frame clones only and misses some. The table records about 2 million clones, approximately 94% of them present only once. CD45RO-negative, CCR7-positively selected cells formed the naive CD8 fraction, excluding terminally differentiated effector memory CD45RA+ cells. Those who donated, Caucasian adults without exception, all lived in Nashville, Tennessee. Points on this clone: Its matching antigen is unknown. This specimen includes other DNA sequences encoding the same CDR3.

V lost 0 bases to trimming and J lost 1 base; unmatched junction nucleotides: 6. The CDR3 is 16 amino acids. Germline CDR1 SGDLS, CDR2 YYNGEE. The clonotype was recovered from a man aged 18 to 35 in good health. The sample was naive CD8+ T cells sorted from blood. J is TRBJ2-7 and V is TRBV9, with TRBD2 matching over 8 bases. The CDR3 DNA follows: TGTGCCAGCAGCGTAGCGAGCGGGAGTCCTTCCTACGAGCAGTACTTC. As protein: CASSVASGSPSYEQYF.